A few counts support the clone carrying this T cell receptor beta chain. Its antigen remains unidentified. The library targeted TCRbeta and was prepared with unique molecular identifiers. TCRdb re-derived calls from the PCR reads in MiXCR, one entry per CDR3 protein. The sample lists about 980,000 distinct CDR3 sequences, roughly 29% occurring once. This sample was included in a study of T-cell reconstitution after alpha-beta-depleted transplantation in children. Broader study findings: Some patients' high day-60 TCRbeta diversity was attributed to recipient cells surviving conditioning. Several hundred rapidly expanded clones from non-depleted graft cells reportedly supplied alpha-beta T cells about two months post-transplant.

Germline-derived CDR1 and CDR2 are SGHVS and FQNEAQ. Trimming cost V 1 base and J 8 bases, with 24 bases left between them. The CDR3 covers 18 residues. The rearrangement joins TRBV7-8 to TRBJ2-4; D tentatively fits TRBD1 or TRBD2 (5 bases each). The specimen comprised PBMCs, mostly from graft donor cells, sampled 360 days after TCRalphabeta/CD19-depleted stem cell transplant. This receptor was obtained from a boy younger than two who had a stem cell transplant for SCID, so the T cells may come from the graft donor. Written as DNA, the CDR3 is TGTGCCAGCAGCTTAGGGTTAGCGCAGGGACCCTCAAAAGACATTCAGTACTTC. It translates to CASSLGLAQGPSKDIQYF. Full variable domain (missing parts from reference TRBV7-8 and TRBJ2-4): GAGVSQSPRYKVAKRGQDVALRCDPISGHVSLFWYQQALGQGPEFLTYFQNEAQLDKSGLPSDRFFAERPEGSVSTLKIQRTQQEDSAVYLCASSLGLAQGPSKDIQYFGAGTRLSVL.